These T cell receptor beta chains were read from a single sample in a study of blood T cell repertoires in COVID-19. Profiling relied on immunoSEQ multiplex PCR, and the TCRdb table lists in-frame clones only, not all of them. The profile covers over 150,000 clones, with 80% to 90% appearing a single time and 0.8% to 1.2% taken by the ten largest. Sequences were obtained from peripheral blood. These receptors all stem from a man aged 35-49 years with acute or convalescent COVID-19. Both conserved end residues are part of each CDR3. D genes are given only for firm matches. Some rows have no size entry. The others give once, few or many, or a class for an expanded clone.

CDR3aa: CASSPGQSNEKLFF
CDR3nt: TGTGCCAGCAGCCCCGGACAGAGTAATGAAAAACTGTTTTTT
j_gene: TRBJ1-4
v_gene: TRBV3-1/TRBV3-2
abundance: .
d_gene: .

CDR3aa: CASSAAGFGELFF
CDR3nt: TGTGCCAGCAGTGCCGCGGGGTTCGGGGAGCTGTTTTTT
j_gene: TRBJ2-2
v_gene: TRBV9
abundance: once
d_gene: .

CDR3aa: CASSQEGGVTGELFF
CDR3nt: TGTGCCAGCAGCCAAGAAGGCGGGGTCACCGGGGAGCTGTTTTTT
j_gene: TRBJ2-2
v_gene: TRBV4-2
abundance: .
d_gene: .

CDR3aa: CAWSPGSGYGYTF
CDR3nt: TGTGCCTGGAGTCCCGGGAGTGGGTATGGCTACACCTTC
j_gene: TRBJ1-2
v_gene: TRBV30
abundance: .
d_gene: .

CDR3aa: CATSRDRGGGYEQYF
CDR3nt: TGTGCCACCAGCAGAGATCGAGGGGGCGGGTACGAGCAGTACTTC
j_gene: TRBJ2-7
v_gene: TRBV15
abundance: once
d_gene: TRBD1

CDR3aa: CASSRGTGGTNQPQHF
CDR3nt: TGCGCCAGCAGCCGCGGGACAGGGGGCACGAATCAGCCCCAGCATTTT
j_gene: TRBJ1-5
v_gene: TRBV4-1
abundance: .
d_gene: TRBD1

CDR3aa: CASSSQGRTNTEAFF
CDR3nt: TGTGCCAGCAGCTCCCAGGGGAGAACGAACACTGAAGCTTTCTTT
j_gene: TRBJ1-1
v_gene: TRBV7-2
abundance: .
d_gene: .

CDR3aa: CASSPGQGFINYGYTF
CDR3nt: TGCGCCAGCAGCCCGGGACAGGGATTTATTAACTATGGCTACACCTTC
j_gene: TRBJ1-2
v_gene: TRBV5-1
abundance: .
d_gene: TRBD1

CDR3aa: CASSVTGGKATEAFF
CDR3nt: TGTGCCAGCAGTGTAACAGGGGGTAAGGCCACTGAAGCTTTCTTT
j_gene: TRBJ1-1
v_gene: TRBV6-1
abundance: .
d_gene: TRBD1

CDR3aa: CAVSAGGNQPQHF
CDR3nt: TGTGCCGTCAGTGCGGGGGGGAATCAGCCCCAGCATTTT
j_gene: TRBJ1-5
v_gene: TRBV10-3
abundance: .
d_gene: .

CDR3aa: CSVGQGDTEAFF
CDR3nt: TGCAGCGTGGGACAGGGAGACACTGAAGCTTTCTTT
j_gene: TRBJ1-1
v_gene: TRBV29-1
abundance: .
d_gene: TRBD1

CDR3aa: CASSSLDRGLFGYTF
CDR3nt: TGTGCCAGCAGCTCCCTTGACAGGGGGCTTTTTGGCTACACCTTC
j_gene: TRBJ1-2
v_gene: TRBV5-4
abundance: .
d_gene: TRBD1

CDR3aa: CASSENRGAFF
CDR3nt: TGTGCCAGCAGTGAAAACAGGGGAGCTTTCTTT
j_gene: TRBJ1-1
v_gene: TRBV2
abundance: .
d_gene: TRBD1

CDR3aa: CASSDRDRANYGYTF
CDR3nt: TGTGCCAGCAGCGACCGGGACAGGGCTAACTATGGCTACACCTTC
j_gene: TRBJ1-2
v_gene: TRBV5-4
abundance: once
d_gene: TRBD1

CDR3aa: CASSYSGRAMQLFF
CDR3nt: TGTGCCAGCAGTTACTCCGGCAGGGCGATGCAACTGTTTTTT
j_gene: TRBJ1-4
v_gene: TRBV6-5
abundance: .
d_gene: .

CDR3aa: CSADDSYGYTF
CDR3nt: TGCAGTGCGGACGACAGCTATGGCTACACCTTC
j_gene: TRBJ1-2
v_gene: TRBV20-1
abundance: .
d_gene: .

CDR3aa: CAISEIGSQPQHF
CDR3nt: TGTGCCATCAGTGAGATAGGGAGTCAGCCCCAGCATTTT
j_gene: TRBJ1-5
v_gene: TRBV10-3
abundance: .
d_gene: .

CDR3aa: CASSTGGYTEAFF
CDR3nt: TGTGCCAGCAGTACCGGGGGGTACACTGAAGCTTTCTTT
j_gene: TRBJ1-1
v_gene: TRBV6-5
abundance: .
d_gene: .

CDR3aa: CATSQGGNQPQHF
CDR3nt: TGTGCCACCAGTCAGGGTGGCAATCAGCCCCAGCATTTT
j_gene: TRBJ1-5
v_gene: TRBV24-1
abundance: .
d_gene: .

CDR3aa: CASRRTAANYGYTF
CDR3nt: TGTGCCAGCAGACGGACAGCCGCTAACTATGGCTACACCTTC
j_gene: TRBJ1-2
v_gene: TRBV6-5
abundance: once
d_gene: .

CDR3aa: CASSPRQGSSPLHF
CDR3nt: TGTGCCAGCAGCCCAAGACAGGGTAGTTCACCCCTCCACTTT
j_gene: TRBJ1-6
v_gene: TRBV5-6
abundance: .
d_gene: TRBD1

CDR3aa: CASSPQGTSYNEQFF
CDR3nt: TGCGCCAGCAGCCCCCAGGGGACCTCCTACAATGAGCAGTTCTTC
j_gene: TRBJ2-1
v_gene: TRBV4-1
abundance: .
d_gene: .

CDR3aa: CASSLQLGRNEQFF
CDR3nt: TGCGCCAGCAGTCTCCAGTTGGGCCGCAATGAGCAGTTCTTC
j_gene: TRBJ2-1
v_gene: TRBV10-2
abundance: .
d_gene: .

CDR3aa: CASSPPSLRSTSGNTIYF
CDR3nt: TGTGCCAGCTCACCACCGAGTTTGAGGTCCACCTCTGGAAACACCATATATTTT
j_gene: TRBJ1-3
v_gene: TRBV18
abundance: .
d_gene: .

CDR3aa: CASSIREYNEQFF
CDR3nt: TGTGCCAGTAGTATACGGGAGTACAATGAGCAGTTCTTC
j_gene: TRBJ2-1
v_gene: TRBV19
abundance: .
d_gene: .

CDR3aa: CSVLEQGSHGYTF
CDR3nt: TGCAGCGTCCTCGAACAGGGGAGTCATGGCTACACCTTC
j_gene: TRBJ1-2
v_gene: TRBV29-1
abundance: .
d_gene: TRBD1

CDR3aa: CASSLSADRAMNTEAFF
CDR3nt: TGCGCCAGCAGCTTGTCGGCGGACAGGGCCATGAACACTGAAGCTTTCTTT
j_gene: TRBJ1-1
v_gene: TRBV5-1
abundance: .
d_gene: TRBD1

CDR3aa: CASSGQGVGTGELFF
CDR3nt: TGCGCCAGCAGCGGACAGGGGGTTGGCACCGGGGAGCTGTTTTTT
j_gene: TRBJ2-2
v_gene: TRBV5-1
abundance: .
d_gene: TRBD1

CDR3aa: CASISEVRTDTQYF
CDR3nt: TGTGCCAGCATCTCTGAGGTACGGACAGATACGCAGTATTTT
j_gene: TRBJ2-3
v_gene: TRBV2
abundance: .
d_gene: .

CDR3aa: CASSLAGTRNYEQYF
CDR3nt: TGTGCCAGCAGCTTAGCCGGGACTAGAAACTACGAGCAGTACTTC
j_gene: TRBJ2-7
v_gene: TRBV11-1
abundance: .
d_gene: TRBD2

CDR3aa: CSAPHDTRYGYTF
CDR3nt: TGCAGCGCCCCACACGACACGCGCTATGGCTACACCTTC
j_gene: TRBJ1-2
v_gene: TRBV29-1
abundance: once
d_gene: .

CDR3aa: CASSQDTGVPYGYTF
CDR3nt: TGCGCCAGCAGCCAAGATACGGGTGTCCCCTATGGCTACACCTTC
j_gene: TRBJ1-2
v_gene: TRBV4-3
abundance: .
d_gene: .

CDR3aa: CAISDQGRRSGNTIYF
CDR3nt: TGTGCCATCAGTGACCAGGGCAGACGCTCTGGAAACACCATATATTTT
j_gene: TRBJ1-3
v_gene: TRBV10-3
abundance: .
d_gene: .

CDR3aa: CAGDRADNSPLHF
CDR3nt: TGTGCCGGAGACAGGGCTGATAATTCACCCCTCCACTTT
j_gene: TRBJ1-6
v_gene: TRBV2
abundance: .
d_gene: TRBD1

CDR3aa: CAISRTGDSLNTEAFF
CDR3nt: TGTGCCATCAGTCGAACCGGGGACAGTCTGAACACTGAAGCTTTCTTT
j_gene: TRBJ1-1
v_gene: TRBV10-3
abundance: .
d_gene: TRBD1

CDR3aa: CATSDAGWNNEQFF
CDR3nt: TGTGCCACCAGTGATGCGGGCTGGAACAATGAGCAGTTCTTC
j_gene: TRBJ2-1
v_gene: TRBV24-1
abundance: .
d_gene: .

CDR3aa: CASSYAGAGNQPQHF
CDR3nt: TGTGCCAGCAGTTACGCAGGGGCCGGCAATCAGCCCCAGCATTTT
j_gene: TRBJ1-5
v_gene: TRBV6-2/TRBV6-3
abundance: .
d_gene: .

CDR3aa: CASSPDRGGTNGYTF
CDR3nt: TGTGCCAGCAGTCCCGACAGGGGGGGAACCAATGGCTACACCTTC
j_gene: TRBJ1-2
v_gene: TRBV27
abundance: .
d_gene: TRBD1

CDR3aa: CASGASRVSPTTEAFF
CDR3nt: TGTGCCAGCGGAGCCTCCAGGGTGAGCCCGACCACTGAAGCTTTCTTT
j_gene: TRBJ1-1
v_gene: TRBV5-4
abundance: .
d_gene: .

CDR3aa: CASSPGTGFLDTQYF
CDR3nt: TGTGCCAGCAGTCCCGGGACAGGGTTCTTAGATACGCAGTATTTT
j_gene: TRBJ2-3
v_gene: TRBV7-2
abundance: .
d_gene: TRBD1

CDR3aa: CASKIDRSNTEAFF
CDR3nt: TGTGCCAGTAAAATAGACAGATCTAACACTGAAGCTTTCTTT
j_gene: TRBJ1-1
v_gene: TRBV2
abundance: .
d_gene: .

CDR3aa: CAISVGSNEKLFF
CDR3nt: TGTGCCATCAGTGTGGGCTCTAATGAAAAACTGTTTTTT
j_gene: TRBJ1-4
v_gene: TRBV10-3
abundance: .
d_gene: .

CDR3aa: CASSLGTGTYGYTF
CDR3nt: TGTGCCAGCAGCTTAGGCACAGGGACCTATGGCTACACCTTC
j_gene: TRBJ1-2
v_gene: TRBV13
abundance: .
d_gene: .

CDR3aa: CASSPLAGDYEQYF
CDR3nt: TGTGCCAGCTCACCACTAGCGGGGGACTACGAGCAGTACTTC
j_gene: TRBJ2-7
v_gene: TRBV18
abundance: .
d_gene: TRBD2

CDR3aa: CASSTRQTNEKLFF
CDR3nt: TGTGCCAGCAGCACGCGACAGACTAATGAAAAACTGTTTTTT
j_gene: TRBJ1-4
v_gene: TRBV3-1/TRBV3-2
abundance: .
d_gene: .

CDR3aa: CAISPTWDRGYGYTF
CDR3nt: TGTGCCATCAGTCCAACCTGGGACAGGGGCTATGGCTACACCTTC
j_gene: TRBJ1-2
v_gene: TRBV10-3
abundance: .
d_gene: TRBD1

CDR3aa: CASNLDRGNTEAFF
CDR3nt: TGTGCCAGCAACCTGGACAGGGGGAACACTGAAGCTTTCTTT
j_gene: TRBJ1-1
v_gene: TRBV28
abundance: .
d_gene: TRBD1

CDR3aa: CASSEGGEDTEAFF
CDR3nt: TGTGCCAGCAGTGAAGGAGGGGAGGACACTGAAGCTTTCTTT
j_gene: TRBJ1-1
v_gene: TRBV2
abundance: .
d_gene: .

CDR3aa: CASSQDWPGSSYEQYF
CDR3nt: TGCGCCAGCAGCCAAGATTGGCCGGGGAGCTCCTACGAGCAGTACTTC
j_gene: TRBJ2-7
v_gene: TRBV4-1
abundance: .
d_gene: .

CDR3aa: CASSPDRGRNSPLHF
CDR3nt: TGTGCCAGCAGCCCAGACAGGGGTCGTAATTCACCCCTCCACTTT
j_gene: TRBJ1-6
v_gene: TRBV7-2
abundance: .
d_gene: TRBD1

CDR3aa: CASGGGRGSNQPQHF
CDR3nt: TGTGCCAGCGGGGGGGGCAGGGGAAGCAATCAGCCCCAGCATTTT
j_gene: TRBJ1-5
v_gene: TRBV28
abundance: .
d_gene: .

CDR3aa: CASSLQRGTDTQYF
CDR3nt: TGCGCCAGCAGCTTACAGCGGGGTACAGATACGCAGTATTTT
j_gene: TRBJ2-3
v_gene: TRBV5-1
abundance: once
d_gene: TRBD2

CDR3aa: CASSGNNLGGREQFF
CDR3nt: TGTGCCAGCAGCGGTAATAACCTGGGAGGACGTGAGCAGTTCTTC
j_gene: TRBJ2-1
v_gene: TRBV27
abundance: once
d_gene: .

CDR3aa: CASRLRASRTGDNQPQHF
CDR3nt: TGCGCCAGCAGACTAAGGGCGAGCAGGACAGGGGATAATCAGCCCCAGCATTTT
j_gene: TRBJ1-5
v_gene: TRBV5-1
abundance: .
d_gene: TRBD1